These 27 T cell receptor beta chains were sequenced from one sample in a study of cytomegalovirus exposure and HLA in healthy donors (dated 2017 in TCRdb). Library preparation used the immunoSEQ multiplex PCR assay. The multiplex PCR relied on a mix of 60 forward primers for TCR Vbeta segments and 13 reverse primers for TCR Jbeta segments. Held by TCRdb, this immuneACCESS table contains in-frame sequences only and omits some clones. Under half of the omission traces to an unresolved V gene where checked; the cause of the rest is unknown. A total of about 40,000 clones appear in this sample, roughly 82% of them only once. The top ten clonotypes cover roughly 10% of the sample. The sequenced material came from PBMCs. The receptors shown here come from a woman aged 18-30 years in good health and CMV-seropositive.

This clone has just one count. V usage is TRBV4-2 and J usage is TRBJ1-6; 8 bases match TRBD1. Germline trimming cut 0 bases from V and 4 bases from J; bases unmatched to any gene: 2. The CDR3 extends over 16 amino acids. From germline, CDR1 is LGHNA and CDR2 YNFKEQ. The CDR3 region is CASSQDQGAYNSPLHF. CDR3 sequence (DNA): TGTGCCAGCAGCCAAGATCAGGGGGCATATAATTCACCCCTCCACTTT.

V usage is TRBV7-2 and J usage is TRBJ2-7; 12 bases match TRBD2. Germline V CDR1 and CDR2: SGHTA, FQGNSA. Trimming cost V 3 bases and J 6 bases; bases outside gene matches: 0. The CDR3 is made up of 13 amino acids. The CDR3 coding sequence is TGTGCCAGCAGCTTGACTAGCGGGGGCGAGCAGTACTTC. This codes for CASSLTSGGEQYF.

V and J are TRBV9 and TRBJ2-5; TRBD1 agrees at 10 bases. The CDR3 is 14 residues long. J lost 11 bases, V lost 2 bases, and 9 bases had no gene match. The germline gives CDR1 SGDLS, CDR2 YYNGEE. CDR3 amino acids: CASSVDLGQGRQYF. The CDR3 coding sequence is TGTGCCAGCAGCGTTGATCTGGGACAGGGGAGGCAGTACTTC.

In nucleotides, the CDR3 is TGTGCCTGGAGTGTACGCCAACAGGGCACTGAAGCTTTCTTT. Encoded protein: CAWSVRQQGTEAFF. The gene calls are TRBV30 and TRBJ1-1; D might be TRBD1 (6 bases). The CDR3 covers 14 residues. V dropped 0 bases and J dropped 4 bases, with 12 bases sitting between them. Germline values: CDR1 GTSNPN, CDR2 SVGIG (reference sequence).

The chain couples TRBV5-4 to TRBJ1-1; D gene unclear. Germline values: CDR1 SGHNT, CDR2 YYREEE (reference sequence). CDR3 length: 14 amino acids. Trimming removed 0 bases from V and 8 bases from J, with 14 bases in between. The CDR3 protein is CASSLEPGLREAFF. In nucleotides, the CDR3 is TGTGCCAGCAGCTTGGAGCCGGGATTGAGGGAAGCTTTCTTT.

This rearrangement joins TRBV2 to TRBJ2-7, with 7 bases identical to TRBD2. Losses at the gene ends were 2 bases for V and 0 bases for J; bases not matched to a gene: 10. This CDR3 has 17 amino acids. CDR1 is SNHLY, CDR2 FYNNEI, per germline. CDR3: CASSELSVGGPSYEQYF. DNA of the CDR3: TGTGCCAGCAGTGAATTGTCGGTGGGAGGGCCCTCCTACGAGCAGTACTTC.

Points on this clone: An end of the junction differs from the germline gene, which may be a read error. The V call is TRBV7-9, the J call TRBJ2-3, with 10 bases aligning to TRBD2. This CDR3 spans 17 amino acids. Germline loops: CDR1 SEHNR, CDR2 FQNEAQ (reference sequence). The CDR3 DNA reads TGTTCCAGCAGTATTAAACTAGCGGGGAGATACCCAGATACGCAGTATTTT. It yields the protein CSSSIKLAGRYPDTQYF.

This chain uses TRBV19 with TRBJ2-7, with D hard to call. The germline V gene has CDR1 LNHDA and CDR2 SQIVND (reference sequence). The ends were cut back, 3 bases at V and 4 bases at J, with 10 bases in the middle. This CDR3 is 13 amino acids long. The CDR3, as DNA: TGTGCCAGTAGTATCGGCACACTATACGAGCAGTACTTC. Translation: CASSIGTLYEQYF.

The chain couples TRBV18 to TRBJ1-1, with D perhaps TRBD1 (6 bases). V lost 1 base to trimming and J lost 6 bases, with 21 bases between them. The CDR3 extends over 17 amino acids. Germline loops: CDR1 KGHSH, CDR2 LQKENI. The CDR3 coding sequence is TGTGCCAGCTCACCACGACGTCGGGGGGGCAAGGACGCTGAAGCTTTCTTT. It encodes CASSPRRRGGKDAEAFF. Variable domain in full (rest from reference TRBV18 and TRBJ1-1): NAGVMQNPRHLVRRRGQEARLRCSPMKGHSHVYWYRQLPEEGLKFMVYLQKENIIDESGMPKERFSAEFPKEGPSILRIQQVVRGDSAAYFCASSPRRRGGKDAEAFFGQGTRLTVV.

This CDR3 reads CASSRIASGTVKETQYF. The CDR3 DNA reads TGCGCCAGCAGCCGCATCGCCTCCGGGACAGTAAAAGAGACCCAGTACTTC. This chain links TRBV4-1 with TRBJ2-5; 7 bases map to TRBD1. The CDR3 is 17 residues long. J was trimmed by 3 bases and V by 4 bases; bases with no gene match: 14. Germline CDR1 reads MGHRA; CDR2 reads YSYEKL.

This clone was recorded only once. This chain connects TRBV5-5 to TRBJ2-2, with 9 bases lining up with TRBD1. V shed 0 bases and J 7 bases; nucleotides not matched to a gene: 7. CDR1 is SGHKS, CDR2 YYEKEE, per germline (reference sequence). The CDR3 contains 16 residues. CDR3 region: CASSLETGGRGGELFF. The CDR3 DNA is TGTGCCAGCAGCTTGGAAACAGGGGGCAGGGGCGGGGAGCTGTTTTTT.

The V call is TRBV2, the J call TRBJ2-1, with 7 bases matching TRBD1. Germline-derived CDR1 and CDR2 are SNHLY and FYNNEI. The CDR3 covers 20 residues. V gave up 1 base and J gave up 0 bases; unmatched junction bases: 15. The CDR3 DNA reads TGTGCCAGCAGTGAAGTTTCCCAGGACAGGTTCCTTAGCTCCTACAATGAGCAGTTCTTC. It translates to CASSEVSQDRFLSSYNEQFF.

The V call is TRBV7-6, the J call TRBJ2-2; 7 nucleotides agree with TRBD1. The CDR3 loop spans 13 amino acids. The ends lost 5 bases at V and 4 bases at J; junction bases unmatched: 1. From germline, CDR1 is SGHVS and CDR2 FNYEAQ. The chain's CDR3 is CASSTGVTGELFF. The CDR3 DNA sequence: TGTGCCAGCAGCACAGGGGTCACCGGGGAGCTGTTTTTT.

The chain links TRBV5-1 to TRBJ1-1; D gene unclear. CDR1 and CDR2 from the germline V gene are SGHRS and YFSETQ. CDR3 size: 15 residues. With 3 bases removed from V and 0 bases from J, the gap between germline ends came to 12 bases. CDR3 in DNA: TGCGCCAGCAGCTCCGTCGGGAGGGTGAACACTGAAGCTTTCTTT. Residues: CASSSVGRVNTEAFF. The variable domain in full, with the rest retrieved from reference TRBV5-1 and TRBJ1-1, is KAGVTQTPRYLIKTRGQQVTLSCSPISGHRSVSWYQQTPGQGLQFLFEYFSETQRNKGNFPGRFSGRQFSNSRSEMNVSTLELGDSALYLCASSSVGRVNTEAFFGQGTRLTVV.

Only one count was recorded for this clone. The chain employs TRBV6-4 and TRBJ2-1, with D maybe TRBD2 (6 bases). Germline V gene data show CDR1 as MRHNA and CDR2 as SNTAGT. This CDR3 spans 16 amino acids. The V end was cut by 0 bases, the J end by 5 bases, with 14 bases between. CDR3 DNA: TGTGCCAGCAGTGACTCTGGCGGGCGGGGTCACAATGAGCAGTTCTTC. Amino acids: CASSDSGGRGHNEQFF.

The rearrangement joins TRBV28 to TRBJ2-1, with 9 bases lining up with TRBD1. Germline CDR1 MDHEN, CDR2 SYDVKM. Losses at the gene ends were 9 bases for V and 6 bases for J; bases not matched to a gene: 9. This CDR3 contains 14 residues. The CDR3 sequence: CASTRDRVINEQFF. The CDR3 nucleotides read TGTGCCAGTACCCGGGACAGGGTGATCAATGAGCAGTTCTTC.

This clone was seen a few times. This chain connects TRBV7-9 to TRBJ1-2; the match to TRBD1 covers 7 bases. Germline V gene sequence: CDR1 SEHNR, CDR2 FQNEAQ (reference sequence). V lost 5 bases and J lost 4; bases outside the gene matches: 16. CDR3 length equals 17 residues. This CDR3 reads CASSPLQDDPGGYGYTF. The CDR3 DNA is TGTGCCAGCAGCCCACTACAAGATGATCCAGGGGGCTATGGCTACACCTTC.

V and J are TRBV27 and TRBJ1-1; D not certain. The CDR3 length is 15 residues. Deletions cut 5 bases from V and 1 base from J, with 14 bases between. The germline V gene encodes CDR1 MNHEY and CDR2 SMNVEV (reference sequence). As DNA, the CDR3 is TGTGCCAGCAGTCCCTTTGAGAACCCGAACACTGAAGCTTTCTTT. This sequence encodes CASSPFENPNTEAFF.

The CDR3 protein is CASSLVSGARELFF. The CDR3 DNA reads as TGTGCCAGCAGCTTAGTAAGCGGGGCGAGGGAGCTGTTTTTT. This chain connects TRBV7-8 to TRBJ2-2; TRBD2 matches 7 bases. CDR3 length: 14 amino acids. Per the germline V gene, CDR1 is SGHVS and CDR2 is FQNEAQ. V was clipped by 1 base and J by 9 bases; unmatched bases: 5.

This clone was seen a handful of times. The chain employs TRBV28 and TRBJ1-3; the D is unclear. V lost 9 bases and J 0 bases, leaving 12 bases between the germline ends. The CDR3 has 14 amino acids. CDR1 and CDR2 from the germline V gene are MDHEN and SYDVKM. This chain's CDR3 is CASISTFSGNTIYF. DNA of the CDR3: TGTGCCAGTATCAGTACCTTCTCTGGAAACACCATATATTTT.

This clone came up a few times. J is TRBJ2-5 and V is TRBV5-1; a weak D match, TRBD2 (6 bases). CDR1 and CDR2 from the germline V gene are SGHRS and YFSETQ. V dropped 0 bases and J dropped 1 base, with 13 bases sitting between them. The CDR3 is 16 residues long. The CDR3 spells CASSLDSEGPQETQYF. Here the CDR3 DNA reads TGCGCCAGCAGCTTGGACTCGGAGGGCCCCCAAGAGACCCAGTACTTC.

The chain links TRBV29-1 to TRBJ2-3; D call uncertain. CDR3 length: 14 residues. V was clipped by 6 bases and J by 0 bases, with 13 bases between them. Germline values: CDR1 SQVTM, CDR2 ANQGSEA. The CDR3 nucleotides are TGCAGCGTCGATCGGCGCGGTAGCACAGATACGCAGTATTTT. It codes for CSVDRRGSTDTQYF.

The V gene is TRBV5-5, the J gene TRBJ2-6, with 12 bases aligning to TRBD1. V was clipped by 5 bases and J by 8 bases; unmatched bases: 11. Per germline, CDR1 SGHKS and CDR2 YYEKEE (reference sequence). The CDR3 sequence is 17 residues long. The CDR3 region is CASSSGTGGLRSNVLTF. The CDR3 DNA reads as TGTGCCAGCAGTTCCGGGACAGGGGGCCTTAGATCCAACGTCCTGACTTTC.

The CDR3 region is CASSPGTSGESTDTQYF. The CDR3 nucleotides read TGTGCCAGCAGCCCAGGGACTAGCGGGGAGAGCACAGATACGCAGTATTTT. This chain joins TRBV9 and TRBJ2-3, with 13 bases that match TRBD2. CDR1 is SGDLS and CDR2 is YYNGEE in the germline V gene. The V segment lost 4 bases and the J segment 0 bases; nucleotides outside the gene matches: 5. CDR3 length: 17 amino acids.

The chain recombines TRBV9 with TRBJ2-2, with 8 bases matching TRBD1. The germline CDR1 and CDR2 sequences are SGDLS and YYNGEE. This CDR3 is 16 amino acids long. V shed 3 bases and J 3 bases; nucleotides not matched to a gene: 7. The CDR3 is CASSGTGSIDTGELFF. CDR3 bases: TGTGCCAGCAGCGGGACAGGGAGTATAGACACCGGGGAGCTGTTTTTT.

In its sample, this clone was seen a few times. The V and J genes are TRBV6-1 and TRBJ2-7; TRBD1 is a possible D gene (6 bases). There are 14 residues in the CDR3. CDR1 and CDR2 from the germline V gene are MNHNS and SASEGT. The V end lost 2 bases, the J end lost 2 bases, and 10 bases lay between the germline ends. CDR3 amino acids: CASSENREPYEQYF. DNA for the CDR3: TGTGCCAGCAGTGAAAACAGGGAACCCTACGAGCAGTACTTC.

The chain joins TRBV19 to TRBJ2-7; 7 nucleotides match TRBD1. In germline, CDR1 is LNHDA, CDR2 SQIVND (reference sequence). The V and J ends lost 5 bases and 2 bases, in that order; junction bases with no gene match: 6. CDR3 length: 14 amino acids. The CDR3 is CASSVGTAAYEQYF. The CDR3 region has the DNA TGTGCCAGTAGTGTCGGGACAGCGGCCTACGAGCAGTACTTC. Variable domain in full (rest from reference TRBV19 and TRBJ2-7): DGGITQSPKYLFRKEGQNVTLSCEQNLNHDAMYWYRQDPGQGLRLIYYSQIVNDFQKGDIAEGYSVSREKKESFPLTVTSAQKNPTAFYLCASSVGTAAYEQYFGPGTRLTVT.